This paragraph covers one T cell receptor beta chain sequence. This sample was taken from a study of T cell changes during pregnancy in multiple sclerosis. Trimming cost V 2 bases and J 8 bases, with 21 bases left between them. The CDR3 consists of 16 residues. Germline CDR1 is SGHVS and CDR2 is FQNEAQ. The assay was immunoSEQ multiplex PCR, and TCRdb's table has in-frame clones only and misses some. The profile shows some 40,000 clones, around 92% of them singletons. The chain combines TRBV7-8 with TRBJ1-1, with D possibly TRBD1 on 6 matching bases. The sequences come from CD4+ T cells from peripheral blood mononuclear cells, collected in the third trimester of pregnancy. This receptor was identified in a female donor with multiple sclerosis, enrolled in a pregnancy study. CDR3 residues: CASSLTVGQPRAEAFF. The CDR3 nucleotides read TGTGCCAGCAGCTTAACGGTTGGACAGCCTAGAGCGGAAGCTTTCTTT.